Below, one T cell receptor beta chain is given with its context. Its antigen remains unidentified. This entry belongs to a study of cytomegalovirus exposure and HLA in healthy donors. The wider study: Most genotyped donors, roughly 83% of roughly 400, had Caucasian-associated genetic ancestry.

Researchers ran the PCR with 60 Vbeta and 13 Jbeta primers. Only in-frame clones appear in the TCRdb table, and some are missing; sequencing was by immunoSEQ multiplex PCR. This table has roughly 150,000 clones, around three quarters appearing once. Findings of the study overall: Later on, a genetic analysis was performed. It linked a missense variant in DCLRE1C with V- and J-gene trimming of TCR beta. It was likely that a cluster of highly shared sequence variants was a sequencing artifact.

The CDR3 is made up of 14 amino acids. V lost 0 bases and J 6 bases, leaving 12 bases between the germline ends. Germline lookup yields CDR1 SGHTA and CDR2 FQGNSA. The chain carries TRBV7-2 and TRBJ2-7; D is possibly TRBD2 (5 bases). This receptor was identified in a male donor in good health and CMV-seronegative. The sequenced sample was PBMCs. CDR3 DNA: TGTGCCAGCAGCTTAGCAGCTCAGGCGGGCGAGCAGTACTTC. Translation: CASSLAAQAGEQYF.